The T cell receptor beta chain under discussion was sequenced for a study of shared clonotypes between healthy human individuals. Study results and caveats: Unshared clonotypes carried lower generation probabilities than those common to all four donors. Among four donors, approximately 5% of naive CD4 clonotypes were found in common.

It was 200 to 250 ng DNA, some 30,000 T cell genomes, that sorted-subset replicate PCRs used. This table comes from immunoSEQ multiplex PCR, and its TCRdb copy is limited to in-frame clones, with some not included. The data contain about 79,000 clones, 62% of them singletons. Of note for this clone: Its cognate antigen is unknown.

Trimming cost V 1 base and J 6 bases, with 19 bases left between them. This CDR3 is 15 amino acids long. CDR1 is SQVTM and CDR2 is ANQGSEA in the germline V gene. Donors comprised only Caucasian adults living in Nashville, Tennessee. The chain joins TRBV29-1 to TRBJ2-7; D perhaps matches TRBD1 (6 bases). The TCR comes from a man aged 25-45 years in good health. Sample: memory CD8+ T cells sorted from blood. Subset indicated: CD45RO+ cells pooled with CCR7-negative TemRA cells. The CDR3 loop reads CSVEGGPGEEGEQYF. DNA for the CDR3: TGCAGCGTTGAAGGGGGTCCAGGGGAAGAGGGCGAGCAGTACTTC.